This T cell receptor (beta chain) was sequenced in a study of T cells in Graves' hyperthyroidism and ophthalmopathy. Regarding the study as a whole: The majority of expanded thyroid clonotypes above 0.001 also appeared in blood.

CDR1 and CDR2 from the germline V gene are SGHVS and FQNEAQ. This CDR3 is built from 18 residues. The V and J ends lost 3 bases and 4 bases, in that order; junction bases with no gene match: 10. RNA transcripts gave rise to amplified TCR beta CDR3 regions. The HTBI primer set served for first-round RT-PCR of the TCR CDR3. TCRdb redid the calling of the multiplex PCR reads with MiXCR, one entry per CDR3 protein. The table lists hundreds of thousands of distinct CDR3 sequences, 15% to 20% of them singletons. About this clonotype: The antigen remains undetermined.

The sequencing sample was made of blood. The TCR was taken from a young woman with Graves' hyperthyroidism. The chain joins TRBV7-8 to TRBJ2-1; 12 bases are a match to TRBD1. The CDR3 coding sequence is TGTGCCAGCAGCTTCTATACCGGGACAGGGGGCGCGTACAATGAGCAGTTCTTC. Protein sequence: CASSFYTGTGGAYNEQFF.